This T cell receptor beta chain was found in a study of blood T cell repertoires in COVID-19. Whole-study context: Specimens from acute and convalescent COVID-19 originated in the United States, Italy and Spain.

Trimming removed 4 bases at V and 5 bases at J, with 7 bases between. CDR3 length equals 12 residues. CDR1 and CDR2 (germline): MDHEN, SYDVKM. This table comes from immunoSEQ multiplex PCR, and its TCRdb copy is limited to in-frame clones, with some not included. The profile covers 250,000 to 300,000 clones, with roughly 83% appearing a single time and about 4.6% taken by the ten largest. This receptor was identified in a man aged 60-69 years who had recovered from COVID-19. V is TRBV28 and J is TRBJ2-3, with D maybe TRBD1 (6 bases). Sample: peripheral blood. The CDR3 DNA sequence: TGTGCCAGCAGTTCGACAGGAGATACGCAGTATTTT. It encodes CASSSTGDTQYF.